The 16 T cell receptor beta chains reported below all come from one sample, sequenced in a study of cytomegalovirus exposure and HLA in healthy donors. Vbeta (60) and Jbeta (13) primers were used in the PCR. Profiling relied on immunoSEQ multiplex PCR, and the TCRdb table lists in-frame clones only, not all of them. The sample lists 35,000 to 45,000 clones, around 69% occurring once. Source material: PBMCs. Source of these receptors: a woman aged 25 to 45 in good health and CMV-seronegative.

This clone was recorded once. The V call is TRBV5-6, the J call TRBJ2-1; no clear D gene. Germline V gene data show CDR1 as SGHDT and CDR2 as YYEEEE. Trimming took off 4 bases at V and 5 bases at J, with 4 bases between the two ends. CDR3 length: 11 residues. The chain's CDR3 is CASSPNNEQFF. The CDR3 DNA follows: TGTGCCAGCAGCCCTAACAATGAGCAGTTCTTC.

CDR3 DNA: TGTGCCAGCAGTGGGCTGCAGCAGAACTCCTACGAGCAGTACTTC. Translated: CASSGLQQNSYEQYF. The chain recombines TRBV11-1 with TRBJ2-5; D is uncertain. The better agreement between TRBJ2-7 and the DNA end casts doubt on the J call. Germline-derived CDR1 and CDR2 are SGHAT and FQDESV (reference sequence). The CDR3 covers 15 residues.

V is TRBV30 and J is TRBJ1-2, with 12 bases that match TRBD1. V was pared by 2 bases and J by 14 bases, with 9 bases of the junction left unmatched. Germline V gene data show CDR1 as GTSNPN and CDR2 as SVGIG (reference sequence). This CDR3 region has 13 residues. The CDR3 loop is CAWSLGTGGVSTF. The CDR3 DNA follows: TGTGCCTGGAGTCTTGGGACAGGGGGCGTTTCTACCTTC.

The chain carries TRBV19 and TRBJ1-1; 7 bases map to TRBD1. Trimming removed 5 bases from V and 6 bases from J; junction bases left unmatched: 12. This CDR3 spans 15 amino acids. Germline V gene data show CDR1 as LNHDA and CDR2 as SQIVND (reference sequence). The CDR3 DNA follows: TGTGCCAGTAGTCCTCTCCTATTACAGGGGCCTGAAGCTTTCTTT. As protein: CASSPLLLQGPEAFF.

CDR3 DNA: TGTGCCAGCAGCAGGGACAGGATGAAATATGGCTACACCTTC. Amino acid sequence: CASSRDRMKYGYTF. The chain has TRBV7-9 and TRBJ1-2; 8 bases agree with TRBD1. This CDR3 is built from 14 residues. CDR1 is SEHNR, CDR2 FQNEAQ, per germline (reference sequence). The V gene end was trimmed by 5 bases and the J gene end by 5 bases; junction bases not matched to a gene: 7.

The rearrangement links TRBV19 to TRBJ1-2, with 9 nucleotides matching TRBD1. The CDR3 contains 16 residues. V was pared by 2 bases and J by 6 bases, with 10 bases of the junction left unmatched. Germline V gene sequence: CDR1 LNHDA, CDR2 SQIVND (reference sequence). This CDR3 is CASSIFPGTGPDGYTF. In DNA form, the CDR3 reads TGTGCCAGTAGTATATTCCCCGGGACAGGGCCCGATGGCTACACCTTC.

The CDR3 loop reads CACRQGVNTEAFF. The CDR3 nucleotides read TGTGCCTGCCGACAGGGCGTGAACACTGAAGCTTTCTTT. The rearrangement uses TRBV30 and TRBJ1-1; TRBD1 agrees at 7 bases. The V gene's germline CDR1 is GTSNPN and CDR2 SVGIG (reference sequence). The V and J ends lost 6 bases and 0 bases, in that order; junction bases with no gene match: 4. This CDR3 has 13 amino acids.

The gene calls are TRBV6-4 and TRBJ2-3; TRBD2 matches 8 bases. The germline V gene has CDR1 MRHNA and CDR2 SNTAGT. Trimming took 2 bases from V and 2 from J; bases not matched to a gene: 6. This CDR3 spans 16 amino acids. The CDR3 nucleotides are TGTGCCAGCAGTGACGGGCTAGCGGGCACCACAGATACGCAGTATTTT. Protein: CASSDGLAGTTDTQYF.

The CDR3, as DNA: TGCGCCAGCAGCTTCGCTGGCGCTGGGACAATGAACACTGAAGCTTTCTTT. Translated: CASSFAGAGTMNTEAFF. The chain combines TRBV5-1 with TRBJ1-1, with D possibly TRBD1 on 6 matching bases. With 2 bases removed from V and 0 bases from J, the gap between germline ends came to 17 bases. Germline CDR1 SGHRS, CDR2 YFSETQ. CDR3 length: 17 residues.

The CDR3 is CASSLDLGWNNEQFF. The CDR3 nucleotides read TGCGCCAGCAGCTTGGATCTGGGCTGGAACAATGAGCAGTTCTTC. The chain uses TRBV5-1 and TRBJ2-1, with no clear D. Germline lookup yields CDR1 SGHRS and CDR2 YFSETQ. V lost 0 bases to trimming and J lost 5 bases, with 12 bases between them. There are 15 residues in the CDR3.

This sequence joins TRBV29-1 and TRBJ2-6; tentatively, D is TRBD2 (6 bases). Germline V gene sequence: CDR1 SQVTM, CDR2 ANQGSEA. V gave up 1 base and J gave up 0 bases, with 10 bases separating them. CDR3 length: 16 residues. The CDR3 nucleotides are TGCAGCGTTGAAGTGGGGGGTTACTCTGGGGCCAACGTCCTGACTTTC. It is translated as CSVEVGGYSGANVLTF.

This sequence joins TRBV27 and TRBJ2-2; D gene uncertain. The CDR3 is made up of 12 amino acids. Looked up from germline, CDR1 is MNHEY and CDR2 is SMNVEV (reference sequence). V gave up 7 bases and J gave up 2 bases, with 5 bases separating them. CDR3 residues: CASTINTGELFF. For the CDR3, the DNA is TGTGCCAGCACCATTAACACCGGGGAGCTGTTTTTT.

The J gene is TRBJ2-7, the V gene TRBV18, with 9 bases identical to TRBD2. The CDR3 consists of 15 residues. V lost 3 bases to trimming and J lost 5 bases; unmatched junction nucleotides: 8. CDR1 and CDR2 (germline): KGHSH, LQKENI. The CDR3 protein is CASSPVSSGDHEQYF. CDR3 DNA: TGTGCCAGCTCACCGGTCTCTAGCGGGGATCACGAGCAGTACTTC.

The chain recombines TRBV28 with TRBJ2-7, with D perhaps TRBD2 (6 bases). This CDR3 has 14 amino acids. Germline values: CDR1 MDHEN, CDR2 SYDVKM. Trimming removed 5 bases at V and 3 bases at J, with 14 bases between. CDR3 nucleotide sequence: TGTGCCAGCAGTCCAGCTAGCGTCCGCTACGAGCAGTACTTC. As protein: CASSPASVRYEQYF.

There are a few counts of this clone. This chain connects TRBV19 to TRBJ2-7, with D perhaps TRBD2 (5 bases). The CDR3 length is 13 residues. Germline CDR1 reads LNHDA; CDR2 reads SQIVND (reference sequence). V was pared by 3 bases and J by 6 bases, with 12 bases between. The CDR3 protein is CASSMGGLGEQYF. In DNA, the CDR3 is TGTGCCAGTAGTATGGGCGGGCTGGGCGAGCAGTACTTC.

The chain employs TRBV28 and TRBJ1-4; D not resolved. Germline V gene lookup returns CDR1 MDHEN and CDR2 SYDVKM. The V and J ends lost 1 base and 0 bases respectively, with 6 bases between them. The CDR3 is 15 residues long. The CDR3 spells CASSLYGATNEKLFF. The DNA for the CDR3 is TGTGCCAGCAGTTTATACGGAGCAACTAATGAAAAACTGTTTTTT.